These 26 T cell receptor beta chains share one sample of origin, sequenced in a study of control samples from healthy donors and cancer patients. Only in-frame clones appear in the TCRdb table, and some are missing; sequencing was by immunoSEQ multiplex PCR. The table lists more than 110,000 clones, roughly nine tenths of them singletons. The sequenced sample was blood. Every receptor here comes from a woman in her twenties or thirties in good health.

CDR3 in DNA: TGTGCCAGCAGCCAAGATCACGCAGGGGGCGGAAGCTACGAGCAGTACTTC. This encodes CASSQDHAGGGSYEQYF. The rearrangement uses TRBV3-1 (or the pseudogene TRBV3-2) and TRBJ2-7; TRBD1 agrees at 8 bases. Germline CDR1 is LGHDT and CDR2 is YNNKEL (reference sequence). The ends lost 0 bases at V and 3 bases at J; junction bases unmatched: 10. CDR3 length: 17 residues.

V gene TRBV19 combines with J gene TRBJ2-1, with TRBD2 matching 9 bases. The V gene end was trimmed by 3 bases and the J gene end by 6 bases; junction bases not matched to a gene: 6. This CDR3 has 15 amino acids. Per germline, CDR1 LNHDA and CDR2 SQIVND (reference sequence). The CDR3 spells CASSIVAGEINEQFF. The CDR3 nucleotides read TGTGCCAGTAGTATTGTAGCGGGAGAGATCAATGAGCAGTTCTTC.

V is TRBV18 and J is TRBJ1-6; maybe TRBD1 (6 bases). Trimming cost V 1 base and J 7 bases, with 8 bases left between them. The CDR3 consists of 14 residues. Germline CDR1 and CDR2: KGHSH and LQKENI. This CDR3 is CASSPQGGNSPLHF. DNA for the CDR3: TGTGCCAGCTCACCACAGGGGGGGAATTCACCCCTCCACTTT.

The chain employs TRBV19 and TRBJ2-5; 11 bases map to TRBD1. Losses at the gene ends were 5 bases for V and 5 bases for J; bases not matched to a gene: 10. This CDR3 spans 16 amino acids. Germline loops: CDR1 LNHDA, CDR2 SQIVND (reference sequence). The CDR3 DNA reads TGTGCCAGTAGTCCACGCTGGACAGGGGGCATGGAGACCCAGTACTTC. Protein: CASSPRWTGGMETQYF. Based on the CDR3 plus reference TRBV19 and TRBJ2-5, the full variable domain is DGGITQSPKYLFRKEGQNVTLSCEQNLNHDAMYWYRQDPGQGLRLIYYSQIVNDFQKGDIAEGYSVSREKKESFPLTVTSAQKNPTAFYLCASSPRWTGGMETQYFGPGTRLLVL.

The chain links TRBV5-6 to TRBJ2-3, with D possibly matching TRBD2 (5 bases). Germline CDR1 SGHDT, CDR2 YYEEEE. This CDR3 has 17 amino acids. V was clipped by 1 base and J by 3 bases, with 18 bases between them. The CDR3 DNA is TGTGCCAGCAGCTTGCGGCGGTATTTTGAGGGAACAGATACGCAGTATTTT. Translated, it gives CASSLRRYFEGTDTQYF.

This chain connects TRBV5-1 to TRBJ2-1, with 9 bases lining up with TRBD2. Germline-derived CDR1 and CDR2 are SGHRS and YFSETQ. The CDR3 is 15 amino acids. Trimming at V came to 3 bases and at J to 5 bases, leaving 6 bases not matched to a gene. The DNA for the CDR3 is TGCGCCAGCAGCTCGACTAGCGGTTTCGACAATGAGCAGTTCTTC. It encodes CASSSTSGFDNEQFF.

The chain is built from TRBV19 and TRBJ2-2; a possible D gene is TRBD1 (6 bases). Trimming took off 6 bases at V and 4 bases at J, with 15 bases between the two ends. Looked up from germline, CDR1 is LNHDA and CDR2 is SQIVND (reference sequence). CDR3 length equals 15 residues. The DNA for the CDR3 is TGTGCCAGTAGGCAACAGGGAAAAGGCACCGGGGAGCTGTTTTTT. Translated: CASRQQGKGTGELFF.

This sequence joins TRBV7-6 and TRBJ2-1, with TRBD1 matching 8 bases. Trimming removed 4 bases from V and 4 bases from J; junction bases left unmatched: 3. From germline, CDR1 is SGHVS and CDR2 FNYEAQ. This CDR3 comprises 14 residues. The CDR3 loop is CASSSTGAYNEQFF. As DNA, the CDR3 is TGTGCCAGCAGCTCGACAGGGGCGTACAATGAGCAGTTCTTC.

This clone was observed a single time. V and J are TRBV27 and TRBJ1-2; TRBD1 matches at 9 bases. The junction had 11 bases not matched to a gene; V was cut back by 3 bases and J by 3 bases. The CDR3 length is 17 residues. Germline assignment: CDR1 MNHEY and CDR2 SMNVEV (reference sequence). The CDR3: CASSLVTGGDSDYGYTF. The CDR3 DNA follows: TGTGCCAGCAGTTTGGTGACAGGGGGGGACTCCGACTATGGCTACACCTTC.

This chain uses TRBV11-2 with TRBJ2-7; TRBD2 might be the D (5 bases). V was trimmed by 0 bases and J by 5 bases, leaving 8 bases between them. CDR1 is SGHAT and CDR2 is FQNNGV in the germline V gene. There are 13 residues in the CDR3. CDR3 loop: CASSLERANEQYF. In DNA, the CDR3 is TGTGCCAGCAGCTTAGAGAGGGCAAACGAGCAGTACTTC. Supplemented by reference TRBV11-2 and TRBJ2-7, the full variable domain reads EAGVAQSPRYKIIEKRQSVAFWCNPISGHATLYWYQQILGQGPKLLIQFQNNGVVDDSQLPKDRFSAERLKGVDSTLKIQPAKLEDSAVYLCASSLERANEQYFGPGTRLTVT.

The chain joins TRBV11-2 to TRBJ1-1; TRBD1 matches at 8 bases. CDR1 and CDR2 (germline): SGHAT, FQNNGV. J gave up 2 bases and V 3 bases, and 2 bases lay outside the gene matches. This CDR3 spans 14 amino acids. CDR3 bases: TGTGCCAGCAGCTTTGGACAGGGCAACACTGAAGCTTTCTTT. Amino acid sequence: CASSFGQGNTEAFF.

This clone was found once. V and J are TRBV2 and TRBJ1-3, with D unclear. This CDR3 is built from 13 residues. V was pared by 7 bases and J by 2 bases, with 9 bases between. Germline CDR1 and CDR2: SNHLY and FYNNEI. Here the CDR3 reads CASIGRAGNTIYF. As DNA, the CDR3 is TGTGCCAGCATTGGGAGGGCTGGAAACACCATATATTTT.

This chain connects TRBV2 to TRBJ2-3; a weak D match, TRBD2 (6 bases). V lost 8 bases, J lost 7 bases, and 25 bases lay in between. CDR1 SNHLY and CDR2 FYNNEI come from the germline V gene. This CDR3 contains 16 residues. In nucleotides, the CDR3 is TGTGCCAGCGCTGGGTACAGCTCGGGAGCACAAAATACGCAGTATTTT. Its translation: CASAGYSSGAQNTQYF.

This clone was counted a single time. CDR3 bases: TGTGCCAGCAGCCCCCAGCGGGGGATGGATGAAAAACTGTTTTTT. Its protein product is CASSPQRGMDEKLFF. The rearrangement joins TRBV14 to TRBJ1-4, with a tentative D call TRBD1 (5 bases). There are 15 residues in the CDR3. The germline V and J ends were trimmed by 4 bases and 6 bases, with 15 bases remaining between them. The germline CDR1 and CDR2 sequences are SGHDN and FVKESK. The variable domain in full, completed from reference TRBV14 and TRBJ1-4, reads EAGVTQFPSHSVIEKGQTVTLRCDPISGHDNLYWYRRVMGKEIKFLLHFVKESKQDESGMPNNRFLAERTGGTYSTLKVQPAELEDSGVYFCASSPQRGMDEKLFFGSGTQLSVL.

The chain is built from TRBV4-1 and TRBJ2-1; TRBD2 agrees at 10 bases. CDR3 size: 18 residues. The J segment lost 6 bases and the V segment lost 2 bases, leaving 13 bases of the junction unmatched. CDR1 MGHRA and CDR2 YSYEKL come from the germline V gene. Written as DNA, the CDR3 is TGCGCCAGCAGCCAACAACCCATAGCGGGAGGTGGAGCCAATGAGCAGTTCTTC. Translated, it gives CASSQQPIAGGGANEQFF.

This clone was recorded only once. The chain couples TRBV5-1 to TRBJ2-7, with D tentatively TRBD1 or TRBD2 (5 bases each). Germline lookup yields CDR1 SGHRS and CDR2 YFSETQ. Trimming left V 0 bases short and J 7 bases short, with 11 bases between. The CDR3 runs to 13 residues. CDR3 sequence (DNA): TGCGCCAGCAGCTTGGTCCGGGACGGTGAGCAGTACTTC. As protein: CASSLVRDGEQYF.

The CDR3 reads CASSATSGPRTDTQYF. CDR3 in DNA: TGTGCCAGCAGCGCAACTAGCGGGCCCCGCACAGATACGCAGTATTTT. This sequence joins TRBV11-2 and TRBJ2-3; 9 bases map to TRBD2. Unmatched junction bases numbered 7, after V lost 5 bases and J lost 1 base. The length of the CDR3 is 16 residues. Germline-derived CDR1 and CDR2 are SGHAT and FQNNGV.

This rearrangement joins TRBV24-1 to TRBJ1-2, with a weak D call TRBD1 (6 bases). V was pared by 9 bases and J by 4 bases, with 14 bases between. The CDR3 sequence is 13 residues long. Germline V gives CDR1 KGHDR, CDR2 SFDVKD. DNA of the CDR3: TGTGCCACCTCAGGGGCCAGGTCCTATGGCTACACCTTC. Protein sequence: CATSGARSYGYTF.

The chain has TRBV9 and TRBJ1-3, with D possibly being TRBD1 (5 bases). Germline V gene sequence: CDR1 SGDLS, CDR2 YYNGEE. V was shortened by 0 bases and J by 7 bases, with 14 bases between the two germline ends. The CDR3 is 15 residues long. CDR3 amino acids: CASSVADSPRNTIYF. The DNA of the CDR3 is TGTGCCAGCAGCGTAGCCGACAGCCCAAGGAACACCATATATTTT. The complete variable domain, with remaining parts taken from reference TRBV9 and TRBJ1-3, reads DSGVTQTPKHLITATGQRVTLRCSPRSGDLSVYWYQQSLDQGLQFLIQYYNGEERAKGNILERFSAQQFPDLHSELNLSSLELGDSALYFCASSVADSPRNTIYFGEGSWLTVV.

The gene calls are TRBV18 and TRBJ1-2; perhaps TRBD1 as D (6 bases). V lost 1 base, J lost 2 bases, and 8 bases lay in between. The germline V gene encodes CDR1 KGHSH and CDR2 LQKENI. The CDR3 runs to 14 residues. CDR3 sequence (DNA): TGTGCCAGCTCACCACGACAGGCAAACTATGGCTACACCTTC. Translated: CASSPRQANYGYTF.

The chain joins TRBV29-1 to TRBJ2-7; 9 bases align to TRBD2. The V segment lost 6 bases and the J segment 5 bases; nucleotides outside the gene matches: 23. Germline CDR1 SQVTM, CDR2 ANQGSEA. The CDR3 has 18 residues. For the CDR3, the DNA is TGCAGCGTGGGACCTCCGGGCGGGAGGGCCCGGGTAGGTGACGAGCAGTACTTC. This codes for CSVGPPGGRARVGDEQYF.

The V call is TRBV4-1, the J call TRBJ1-6; no firm D call. The V end was cut by 0 bases, the J end by 0 bases, with 9 bases between. The germline gives CDR1 MGHRA, CDR2 YSYEKL. This CDR3 has 17 residues. This CDR3 is CASSQEGGSSYNSPLHF. CDR3 coding DNA: TGCGCCAGCAGCCAAGAGGGCGGATCCTCCTATAATTCACCCCTCCACTTT.

V and J are TRBV24-1 and TRBJ2-1, with TRBD2 matching 8 bases. Trimming took 3 bases from V and 2 from J; bases not matched to a gene: 8. The V gene's germline CDR1 is KGHDR and CDR2 SFDVKD. The CDR3 has 17 amino acids. In DNA form, the CDR3 reads TGTGCCACCAGTGATCCAATAAGCGGGAGCGCCTACAATGAGCAGTTCTTC. It specifies CATSDPISGSAYNEQFF.

The sample holds a few counts of this clone. The genes are TRBV19 and TRBJ1-2; 7 bases are a match to TRBD1. CDR1 is LNHDA, CDR2 SQIVND, per germline (reference sequence). The CDR3 is 14 residues long. V gave up 4 bases and J gave up 0 bases; unmatched junction bases: 2. CDR3 loop: CASSTQGANYGYTF. The CDR3 coding sequence is TGTGCCAGTAGTACTCAGGGGGCTAACTATGGCTACACCTTC.

The chain recombines TRBV19 with TRBJ2-7; no definite D call. Trimming left V 1 base short and J 2 bases short, with 12 bases between. The CDR3 is 15 residues long. CDR1 is LNHDA and CDR2 is SQIVND in the germline V gene (reference sequence). The CDR3 sequence: CASSIAGRPTYEQYF. DNA for the CDR3: TGTGCCAGTAGTATAGCTGGACGGCCGACCTACGAGCAGTACTTC.

The rearrangement joins TRBV4-2 to TRBJ2-7, with TRBD2 identical over 7 bases. This CDR3 is built from 15 residues. After removal of 0 bases from V and 3 bases from J, the junction contained 5 bases not matched to a gene. CDR1 and CDR2 from the germline V gene are LGHNA and YNFKEQ. CDR3 in amino acids: CASSQDGGGYYEQYF. The CDR3 nucleotides are TGTGCCAGCAGCCAAGACGGCGGGGGTTACTACGAGCAGTACTTC.